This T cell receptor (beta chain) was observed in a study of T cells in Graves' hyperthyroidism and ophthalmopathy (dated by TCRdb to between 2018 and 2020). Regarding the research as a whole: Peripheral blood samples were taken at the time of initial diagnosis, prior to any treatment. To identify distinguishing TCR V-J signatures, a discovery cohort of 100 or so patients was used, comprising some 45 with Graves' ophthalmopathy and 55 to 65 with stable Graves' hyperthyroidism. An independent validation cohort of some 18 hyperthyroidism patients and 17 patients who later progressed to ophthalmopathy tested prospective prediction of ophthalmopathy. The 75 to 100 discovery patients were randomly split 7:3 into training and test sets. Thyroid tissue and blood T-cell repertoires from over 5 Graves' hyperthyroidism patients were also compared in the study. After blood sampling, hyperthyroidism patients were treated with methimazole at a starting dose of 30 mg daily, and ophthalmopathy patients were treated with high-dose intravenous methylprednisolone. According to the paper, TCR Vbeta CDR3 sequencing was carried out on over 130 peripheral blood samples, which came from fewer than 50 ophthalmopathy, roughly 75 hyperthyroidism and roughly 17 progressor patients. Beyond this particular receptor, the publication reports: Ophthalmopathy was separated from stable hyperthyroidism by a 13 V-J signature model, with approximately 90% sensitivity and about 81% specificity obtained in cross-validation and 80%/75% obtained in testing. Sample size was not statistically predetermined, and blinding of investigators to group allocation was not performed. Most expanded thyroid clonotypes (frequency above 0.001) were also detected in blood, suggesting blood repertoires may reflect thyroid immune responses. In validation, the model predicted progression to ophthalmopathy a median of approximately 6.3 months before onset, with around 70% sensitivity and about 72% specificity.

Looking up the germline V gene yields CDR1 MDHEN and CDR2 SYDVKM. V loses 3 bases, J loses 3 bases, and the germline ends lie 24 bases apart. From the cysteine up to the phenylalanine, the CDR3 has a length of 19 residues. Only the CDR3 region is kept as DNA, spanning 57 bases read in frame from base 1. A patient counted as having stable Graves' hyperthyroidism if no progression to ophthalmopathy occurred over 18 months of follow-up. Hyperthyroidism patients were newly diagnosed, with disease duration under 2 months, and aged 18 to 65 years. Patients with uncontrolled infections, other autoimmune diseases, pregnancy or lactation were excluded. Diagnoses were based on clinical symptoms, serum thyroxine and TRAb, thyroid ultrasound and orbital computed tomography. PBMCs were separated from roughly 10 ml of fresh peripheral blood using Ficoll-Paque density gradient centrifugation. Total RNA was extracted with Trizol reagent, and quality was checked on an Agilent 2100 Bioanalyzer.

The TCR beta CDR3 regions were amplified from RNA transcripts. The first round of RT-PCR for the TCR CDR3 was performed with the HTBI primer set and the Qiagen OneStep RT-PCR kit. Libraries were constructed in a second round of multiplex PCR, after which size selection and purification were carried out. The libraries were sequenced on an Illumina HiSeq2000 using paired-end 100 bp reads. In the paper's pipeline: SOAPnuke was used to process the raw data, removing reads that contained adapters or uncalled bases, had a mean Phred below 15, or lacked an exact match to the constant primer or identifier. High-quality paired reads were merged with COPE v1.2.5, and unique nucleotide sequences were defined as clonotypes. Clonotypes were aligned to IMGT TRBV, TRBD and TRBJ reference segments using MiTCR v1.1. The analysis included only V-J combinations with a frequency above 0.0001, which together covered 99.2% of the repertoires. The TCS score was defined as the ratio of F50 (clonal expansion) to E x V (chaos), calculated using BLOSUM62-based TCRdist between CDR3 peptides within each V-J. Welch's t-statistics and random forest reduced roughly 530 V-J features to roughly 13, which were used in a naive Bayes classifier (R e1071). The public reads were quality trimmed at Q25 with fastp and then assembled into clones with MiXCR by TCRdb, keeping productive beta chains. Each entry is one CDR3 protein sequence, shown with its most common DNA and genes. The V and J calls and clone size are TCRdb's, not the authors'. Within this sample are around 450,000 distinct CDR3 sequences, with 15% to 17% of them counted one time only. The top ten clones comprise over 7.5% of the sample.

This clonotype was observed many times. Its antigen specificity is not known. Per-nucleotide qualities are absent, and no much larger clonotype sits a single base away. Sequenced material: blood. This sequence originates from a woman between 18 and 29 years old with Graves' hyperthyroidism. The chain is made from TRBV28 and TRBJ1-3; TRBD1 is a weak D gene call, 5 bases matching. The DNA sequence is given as TGTGCCAGCAGTTTGGGTGGTGGGTCAGGGACCTTAAGTGGAAACACCATATATTTT. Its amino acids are CASSLGGGSGTLSGNTIYF. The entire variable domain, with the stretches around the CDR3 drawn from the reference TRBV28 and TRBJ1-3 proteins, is DVKVTQSSRYLVKRTGEKVFLECVQDMDHENMFWYRQDPGLGLRLIYFSYDVKMKEKGDIPEGYSVSREKKERFSLILESASTNQTSMYLCASSLGGGSGTLSGNTIYFGEGSWLTVV.